The present entry profiles one TCR beta chain with its context. Its antigen remains undetermined. No much larger clone is present one base from it, and per-base qualities are unavailable. The germline V gene (reference sequence) specifies GTSNPN as CDR1 and SVGIG as CDR2. Trimming takes 5 bases from V and 0 bases from J, and the germline ends sit 14 bases apart. The CDR3 measures 15 amino acids from cysteine to phenylalanine. Here the CDR3 DNA is all that survives: 45 bases in frame from base 1. The cohort comprised fewer than 700 healthy bone marrow donors. All cohort members were sampled while nominally healthy, although unrecorded immune exposures were likely present. The donor tested CMV seronegative and was one of the 352 seronegative cohort members. Every donor gave a peripheral blood sample, and the peripheral blood mononuclear cells from that sample were used for TCR beta sequencing. Genomic DNA extraction from the blood cell samples was performed with the Qiagen DNeasy Blood Extraction Kit.

The receptor library was made with the immunoSEQ multiplex PCR assay. For the multiplex PCR, a mixture combining 60 forward primers for TCR Vbeta segments and 13 reverse primers for TCR Jbeta segments was used. The CDR3 region of rearranged TCR beta genes was amplified from genomic DNA with a multiplex PCR assay. The Illumina HiSeq System was used to sequence the amplified TCR beta libraries as 87-base-pair reads. The authors' analysis ran thus. A later analysis tallied about 77 million unique TCR beta chains across the 660 or so repertoires, and about 12 million of those chains were shared by two or more donors. Raw reads were error-corrected and collapsed into unique sequences by a nearest-neighbor algorithm in which closely related sequences were merged to remove PCR and sequencing errors. Alignment of CDR3 sequences to IMGT reference sequences was used to assign V, D and J gene segments. For a sequence to be retained, at least a six-nucleotide match to both a V gene segment and a J gene segment was required. A rearrangement counted as productive if the CDR3 had no stop codons and remained in frame with V and J, and every other rearrangement counted as non-productive. CDR3 was defined according to IMGT convention as the region running from the second conserved V-encoded cysteine to the conserved J-encoded phenylalanine. In an earlier analysis of approximately 590 of the donors, sequences lacking an unambiguous match to a single V gene segment were excluded. An earlier analysis of 500 to 600 of the donors classified V segments as functional when productive rearrangements were above 56.7% and as segregating when the standard deviation between donors was above 5%. A statistical classification framework was built for diagnosing cytomegalovirus status from the catalog of TCR beta chain sequences. A later analysis assigned V and J genes by comparing TCR nucleotide sequences with IMGT/GENE-DB human TR gene sequences. In a later analysis, CDR3 sequences and most-parsimonious VDJ recombination scenarios were assigned using the TCRdist pipeline. A later analysis defined each TCR beta chain by its CDR3 amino acid sequence plus V-gene family, and excluded reads lacking a unique V-gene family. A later analysis removed roughly 590 highly shared, low-generation-probability nucleotide sequences to deal with suspected cross-contamination and a sequencing artifact. A later analysis calculated a clonal expansion index for each public chain from normalized within-repertoire ranks of inferred template counts. Generation probabilities in a later analysis came from a VDJ recombination model fitted to out-of-frame rearrangements, and those results were checked against IGoR. A later analysis scored TCR-TCR, TCR-HLA and TCR-CMV co-occurrence with hypergeometric tests, applying a repertoire-size bias correction to TCR pairs. A later analysis estimated false discovery rates by permuting HLA or CMV assignments 20 times. A later analysis grouped co-occurring TCRs with DBSCAN, adding TCRdist sequence similarity when clustering within HLA-allele-positive subsets. Repertoires with fewer than 30,000 or more than 120,000 public chains were left out of co-occurrence clustering, as were five repertoires with anomalous nucleotide sharing. This immuneACCESS table, as held by TCRdb, lists in-frame sequences with V and J called but not all clones. Of the missing ones, under half trace to an unresolved V gene in checked studies; the others have no known cause. D and trimming come from the DNA, and the V and J calls and clone size come from that table. This sample gives fewer than 200,000 clones in total; less than 85% of them show up just once. Approximately 1.5% of the sample lies in the top ten.

These data originate in a study of cytomegalovirus exposure and HLA in healthy donors (dated by TCRdb to 2017 to 2019). With regard to the full study: According to an earlier analysis of around 600 of the donors, about 190 million T cells yielded over 90 million unique TCR beta sequences and 276 Gb of sequence data. Genome-wide SNP genotypes for about 65% of the roughly 670 donors were used in a later genetic analysis, which treated that subset as a discovery cohort. Among the roughly 400 genotyped donors, under 90% belonged to the genetic ancestry cluster associated with self-reported Caucasian donors. Typing coverage differed by locus: A, B, C, DRB1 and DQB1 were typed in about 620-640 donors, DQA1 in approximately 520, DPA1 in 606, and DPB1 in just under 480. To decide whether each TCR beta V gene segment behaved as functional or pseudogenic, an earlier analysis of several hundred of the donors relied on high-throughput TCR beta sequencing. Among under 450 genotyped donors of the cohort, an average of about 240,000 unique TCR beta nucleotide sequences were sequenced per donor, roughly a sixth of them non-productive. A later analysis re-analyzed previously published TCR beta repertoires from 500 to 700 donors and added high-resolution HLA genotyping to study TCR occurrence patterns. To predict cytomegalovirus infection status, the study combined high-throughput TCR immunosequencing, statistical association of individual TCRs with disease status, and machine learning. Because of strong linkage in the cohort, roughly five DR-DQ haplotypes were treated as single units for association and clustering. An early release covering over 500 HLA-typed donors comprised around 300 gigabases of sequencing data and around 86 million unique TCR sequences. HLA typing covered class I and class II loci at four-digit resolution. Donor age, sex, ethnicity and CMV serostatus were compiled alongside the repertoire data. Using immunosequencing, the study profiled T cell repertoires from 500 to 800 subjects and related those repertoires to cytomegalovirus serostatus. The study aimed to test whether cataloging public T cell receptors could reveal signatures of past pathogen exposure. Besides the first cohort of 550 to 750 subjects, a separate validation cohort made up of over 100 different subjects was used. Every discovery cohort repertoire had been produced on one sequencing platform. In the later analysis, no new phenotypic data were used to find candidate immune exposures; instead, reliance was placed on TCR beta sequences and their occurrence across donors.

Broader findings and caveats from the paper: Three of the identified cytomegalovirus-associated TCR beta chains were confirmed in vitro to be specific for cytomegalovirus antigens. According to a later genetic analysis, donors in an Asian-associated ancestry cluster had fewer N-insertions in productive TCRs than the roughly 700-donor mean. In both the original and validation cohorts, the classifier was reported to diagnose cytomegalovirus status with high specificity and sensitivity. The cohort was sequenced for TCR beta chains only, and without alpha or paired-chain data the features that could be detected were limited. Linkage disequilibrium might explain the correlated functional status among segregating V segments, but an unknown experimental factor could not be excluded. HLA typing was unavailable for some donors at each locus, so association tests used only the typed subset. Sequencing depth was assumed to be roughly uniform across donors in the presence/absence analyses, though that assumption may not hold. In an earlier analysis of roughly 500 of the donors, most TCR beta V segments appeared in productive rearrangements about 87% or about 30% of the time, broadly matching IMGT annotations. According to a later analysis, most CMV-associated TCR beta chains appeared to be HLA-restricted, and the HLA associations seemed to be driven largely by CMV exposure. In the study, 164 TCR beta chains were listed as associated with cytomegalovirus. An association between a missense DCLRE1C variant and V-gene and J-gene trimming of TCR beta chains was found in a later genetic analysis and replicated in an independent cohort. In a later analysis, around 17,000 TCR beta sequences were associated with specific HLA alleles at a false discovery rate of 0.05. In a later analysis, HLA-associated TCR beta chains were found to be more clonally expanded and to have lower generation probabilities than equally common non-associated chains. A group of highly shared sequence variants was considered likely to be a technical artifact of the sequencing pipeline. In a later analysis, the rate of TCR association differed among HLA loci, with DRB1 alleles having the most associated TCRs and HLA-C alleles having the fewest. Most TCR sequences were observed very rarely across donors, whereas some public TCRs were present in many individuals. A further reported finding was that TCR beta sequences accurately predicted the HLA-A and HLA-B alleles for most subjects in the first cohort. For the cohort, immune exposure information was limited to CMV serostatus. Assigning TCR associations to individual alleles was difficult when HLA alleles, especially DR and DQ, strongly co-occurred. Approximately 16 rarely observed V segments, including chromosome 9 orphons, were excluded from the earlier analysis of a few hundred of the donors because counts were too low. Some IMGT-functional V segments, including TRBV6-2 and TRBV6-3, could not be distinguished by the 87-base-pair reads and were therefore excluded. The authors suggested that the approach could potentially be generalized to other disease states and immunological phenotypes. In a later analysis, several top co-occurrence clusters were reported to appear linked to parvovirus B19, influenza, CMV and Epstein-Barr virus.

Sequencing was done on a sample of PBMCs. Recombination connected TRBV30 to TRBJ2-1; TRBD1 is perhaps the D gene, given 6 matching bases. The source of this sequence is a male donor in good health and CMV-seronegative. The DNA sequence is TGTGCCTGGTACAGGGTCTTCAGCTCCTACAATGAGCAGTTCTTC. Translated, it reads CAWYRVFSSYNEQFF.